The entry below gives a single T cell receptor (beta chain) sequence along with its context. The antigen is not known. The CDR3 loop spans 12 amino acids. Germline values: CDR1 GTSNPN, CDR2 SVGIG (reference sequence). TCRdb reanalyzed the 5' RACE reads and collapses them to one entry per CDR3 protein, without DNA. This sample contains around 140,000 distinct CDR3 sequences. Blood was collected, roughly 2.5 ml per donor. This sample was included in a study of monozygotic twins with inflammatory bowel disease. General study points: Patient-specific immunosuppressive treatments may have made repertoires more variable. IBD patients, compared with healthy twins, shared fewer clonotypes with others (especially with disease activity). Lower TCRbeta diversity (inverse Simpson) was seen in IBD patients than in healthy co-twins.

The clonotype originates from a human donor with ulcerative colitis or Crohn's disease, or a healthy co-twin of an affected twin (not recorded which). The source material was blood. The chain has TRBV30 and TRBJ2-7; the TCRdb call, TRBD2, lacks DNA for checking. Here the CDR3 reads CAWSGGDYEQYF.